The 14 T cell receptor beta chains below come from one sample, sequenced in a study of blood T cell repertoires in COVID-19. Assay: immunoSEQ multiplex PCR; the TCRdb copy retains only in-frame clones and omits some. The data hold approximately 290,000 clones, with 80% to 90% observed a single time. Sequencing input: peripheral blood. Receptors originate from a man aged 25-45 years with acute or convalescent COVID-19.

This clone was counted once. The J gene is TRBJ1-1, the V gene TRBV2; tentatively, D is TRBD1 (6 bases). CDR1 and CDR2 from the germline V gene are SNHLY and FYNNEI. Between the trimmed V and J ends, which lost 5 bases and 9 bases, there was a span of 19 bases. The CDR3 loop spans 14 amino acids. CDR3 nucleotides: TGTGCCAGCAGTCCTGCTTTAGGGGGACAAAAAGCTTTCTTT. This sequence encodes CASSPALGGQKAFF.

This chain links TRBV6-5 with TRBJ1-6; TRBD1 matches 9 bases. The CDR3 loop spans 14 amino acids. V lost 11 bases and J lost 7; bases outside the gene matches: 9. Per germline, CDR1 MNHEY and CDR2 SVGAGI. CDR3 DNA: TGTGCCGCCTCACCCGGGACAGGGAATTCACCCCTCCACTTT. Residues: CAASPGTGNSPLHF.

This clone was seen only once. The CDR3 nucleotides are TGTGCCAGCAGTCAGTCAGTGTTATCCTCTGGAAACACCATATATTTT. Its protein is CASSQSVLSSGNTIYF. The chain employs TRBV27 and TRBJ1-3; D unresolved. V lost 5 bases and J 0 bases, leaving 14 bases between the germline ends. This CDR3 region has 16 residues. Looked up from germline, CDR1 is MNHEY and CDR2 is SMNVEV (reference sequence).

The chain has TRBV4-1 and TRBJ2-5; perhaps TRBD1 as D (6 bases). The CDR3 extends over 14 amino acids. Germline V gene sequence: CDR1 MGHRA, CDR2 YSYEKL. With 2 bases removed from V and 5 bases from J, the gap between germline ends came to 12 bases. The CDR3 loop reads CASSQNGQRETQYF. The DNA of the CDR3 is TGCGCCAGCAGCCAAAATGGACAGCGGGAGACCCAGTACTTC.

J is TRBJ1-2 and V is TRBV28, with D possibly matching TRBD1 (6 bases). Germline V gene lookup returns CDR1 MDHEN and CDR2 SYDVKM. Trimming removed 4 bases at V and 5 bases at J, with 14 bases between. This CDR3 spans 14 amino acids. CDR3 nucleotides: TGTGCCAGCAGTTCCTGGACAGTAAGGTATGGCTACACCTTC. Its translation: CASSSWTVRYGYTF.

The chain has TRBV5-1 and TRBJ1-1, with 11 nucleotides matching TRBD1. The germline V gene encodes CDR1 SGHRS and CDR2 YFSETQ. After removal of 4 bases from V and 7 bases from J, the junction contained 15 bases not matched to a gene. This CDR3 has 17 residues. CDR3: CASSPNPGTGGLGEAFF. The CDR3 nucleotides read TGCGCCAGCAGCCCAAACCCCGGGACAGGGGGTCTTGGTGAAGCTTTCTTT.

The J gene is TRBJ1-3, the V gene TRBV6-5, with D uncertain. The CDR3 totals 16 residues. Germline assignment: CDR1 MNHEY and CDR2 SVGAGI. V gave up 0 bases and J gave up 0 bases, with 9 bases separating them. The CDR3 region has the DNA TGTGCCAGCAGTTACTCGAACTCTAACTCTGGAAACACCATATATTTT. Protein sequence: CASSYSNSNSGNTIYF.

The chain employs TRBV24-1 and TRBJ2-3, with 10 nucleotides matching TRBD2. Germline V gene data show CDR1 as KGHDR and CDR2 as SFDVKD. The V gene end was trimmed by 5 bases and the J gene end by 2 bases; junction bases not matched to a gene: 9. The CDR3 has 17 amino acids. CDR3 nucleotides: TGTGCCACCAGTGCCTCAAGGACTAGCGGTAACACAGATACGCAGTATTTT. Its protein is CATSASRTSGNTDTQYF.

CDR3 region: CASSLAQGSLADTQYF. For the CDR3, the DNA is TGCGCCAGCAGCTTGGCGCAGGGATCTTTGGCAGATACGCAGTATTTT. This chain connects TRBV5-1 to TRBJ2-3, with TRBD1 as a possible D gene (5 bases). Germline V gives CDR1 SGHRS, CDR2 YFSETQ. The V end was cut by 0 bases, the J end by 4 bases, with 15 bases between. The CDR3 contains 16 residues.

The chain links TRBV28 to TRBJ1-3; no clear D. Trimming left V 0 bases short and J 0 bases short, with 12 bases between. Germline assignment: CDR1 MDHEN and CDR2 SYDVKM. This CDR3 has 17 amino acids. The DNA of the CDR3 is TGTGCCAGCAGTTTATGGCGTAGCGGACCCTCTGGAAACACCATATATTTT. Amino acid sequence: CASSLWRSGPSGNTIYF.

This clone was observed a single time. This CDR3 reads CASSYRDIYEQYF. In nucleotides, the CDR3 is TGTGCCAGCAGTTACCGGGACATATACGAGCAGTACTTC. The V and J genes are TRBV12-3 or TRBV12-4 and TRBJ2-7, with a possible D match to TRBD1 (6 bases). The germline V and J ends were trimmed by 4 bases and 4 bases, with 11 bases remaining between them. The CDR3 loop spans 13 amino acids.

The chain uses TRBV7-3 and TRBJ2-3; 7 bases agree with TRBD1. This CDR3 region has 14 residues. V lost 5 bases, J lost 0 bases, and 2 bases stayed unmatched. Per germline, CDR1 SGHTA and CDR2 FQGTGA. In nucleotides, the CDR3 is TGTGCCAGCAGCGTGACAGGGAGCACAGATACGCAGTATTTT. This translates into CASSVTGSTDTQYF.

The chain joins TRBV2 to TRBJ1-5; weak D call: TRBD1 (6 bases). Germline V gene sequence: CDR1 SNHLY, CDR2 FYNNEI. Trimming took 5 bases from V and 9 from J, leaving 11 bases between them. The CDR3 sequence is 12 residues long. CDR3 nucleotides: TGTGCCAGCAGTTTTGAAGGGGGGCCCCAGCATTTT. Protein: CASSFEGGPQHF.

Only one count was recorded for this clone. The chain has TRBV14 and TRBJ2-5; 11 bases match TRBD2. The CDR3 loop spans 17 amino acids. Germline CDR1 reads SGHDN; CDR2 reads FVKESK. After removal of 1 base from V and 4 bases from J, the junction contained 8 bases not matched to a gene. The CDR3 spells CASSQGRLAGGRETQYF. DNA for the CDR3: TGTGCCAGCAGCCAAGGAAGGCTAGCGGGGGGACGAGAGACCCAGTACTTC.